The 3 T cell receptor beta chains listed next were all sequenced from one sample in a study of shared clonotypes between healthy human individuals. Repertoires were generated with immunoSEQ multiplex PCR, while TCRdb's copy carries only in-frame clones and drops some. The sample lists some 1,600,000 clones, about 98% occurring once. Sample: naive CD4+ T cells sorted from blood. The subset is: CD45RA+ positively selected. Receptor source: a young man in good health.

V and J are TRBV2 and TRBJ2-2; the match to TRBD2 covers 8 bases. The germline V gene has CDR1 SNHLY and CDR2 FYNNEI. This CDR3 is built from 15 residues. V shed 6 bases, J shed 5 bases, and the junction held 8 bases outside the gene matches. Here the CDR3 reads CASRSEREKTGELFF. CDR3 bases: TGTGCCAGCAGGTCCGAGCGGGAGAAGACCGGGGAGCTGTTTTTT. Using reference TRBV2 and TRBJ2-2 for the parts outside the CDR3, the full variable domain is EPEVTQTPSHQVTQMGQEVILRCVPISNHLYFYWYRQILGQKVEFLVSFYNNEISEKSEIFDDQFSVERPDGSNFTLKIRSTKLEDSAMYFCASRSEREKTGELFFGEGSRLTVL.

This chain connects TRBV29-1 to TRBJ1-1; D is undetermined. The germline V and J ends were trimmed by 1 base and 4 bases, with 22 bases remaining between them. This CDR3 region has 17 residues. The germline CDR1 and CDR2 sequences are SQVTM and ANQGSEA. CDR3 sequence (DNA): TGCAGCGTTGAAGGCTTTTGGGAGGTTCTCAGAGGCACTGAAGCTTTCTTT. Protein sequence: CSVEGFWEVLRGTEAFF. Variable domain in full (rest from reference TRBV29-1 and TRBJ1-1): SAVISQKPSRDICQRGTSLTIQCQVDSQVTMMFWYRQQPGQSLTLIATANQGSEATYESGFVIDKFPISRPNLTFSTLTVSNMSPEDSSIYLCSVEGFWEVLRGTEAFFGQGTRLTVV.

The CDR3 region is CSAPSPDREGGNEQFF. CDR3 bases: TGCAGCGCTCCCTCCCCGGACAGGGAGGGGGGGAATGAGCAGTTCTTC. The rearrangement uses TRBV29-1 and TRBJ2-1; D might be TRBD1 (8 bases). This CDR3 contains 16 residues. CDR1 is SQVTM and CDR2 is ANQGSEA in the germline V gene. The ends were cut back, 7 bases at V and 7 bases at J, with 26 bases in the middle.